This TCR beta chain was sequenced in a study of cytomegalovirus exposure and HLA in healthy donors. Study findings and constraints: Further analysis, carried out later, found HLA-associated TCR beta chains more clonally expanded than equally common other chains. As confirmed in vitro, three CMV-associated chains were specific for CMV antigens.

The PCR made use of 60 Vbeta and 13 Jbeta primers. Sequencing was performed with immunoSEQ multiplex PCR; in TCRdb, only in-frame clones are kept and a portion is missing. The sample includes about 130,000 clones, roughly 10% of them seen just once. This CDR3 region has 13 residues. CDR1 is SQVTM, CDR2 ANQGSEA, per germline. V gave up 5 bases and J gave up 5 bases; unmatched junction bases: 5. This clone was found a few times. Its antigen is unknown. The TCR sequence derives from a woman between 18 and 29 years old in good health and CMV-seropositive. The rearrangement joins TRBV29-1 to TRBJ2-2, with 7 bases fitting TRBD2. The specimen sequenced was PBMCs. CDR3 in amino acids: CSVCGLETGELFF. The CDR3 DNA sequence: TGCAGCGTTTGTGGACTAGAGACCGGGGAGCTGTTTTTT.